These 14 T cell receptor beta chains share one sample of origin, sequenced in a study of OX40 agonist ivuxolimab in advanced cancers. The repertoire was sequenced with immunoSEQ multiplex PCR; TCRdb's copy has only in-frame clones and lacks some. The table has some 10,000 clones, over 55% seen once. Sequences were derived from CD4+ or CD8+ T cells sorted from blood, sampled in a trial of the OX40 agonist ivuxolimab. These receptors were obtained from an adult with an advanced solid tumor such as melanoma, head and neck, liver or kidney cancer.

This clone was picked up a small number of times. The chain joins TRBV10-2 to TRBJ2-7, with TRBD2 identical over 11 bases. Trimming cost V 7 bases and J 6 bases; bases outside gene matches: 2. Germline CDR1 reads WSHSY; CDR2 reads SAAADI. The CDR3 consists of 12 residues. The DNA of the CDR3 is TGCGCCAGCAAACTAGCGGGAGTCGAGCAGTACTTC. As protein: CASKLAGVEQYF.

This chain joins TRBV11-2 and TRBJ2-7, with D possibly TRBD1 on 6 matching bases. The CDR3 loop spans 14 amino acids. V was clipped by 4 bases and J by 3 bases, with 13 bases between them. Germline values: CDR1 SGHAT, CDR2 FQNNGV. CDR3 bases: TGTGCCAGCAGCTATTACACAGGGAGCTACGAGCAGTACTTC. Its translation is CASSYYTGSYEQYF.

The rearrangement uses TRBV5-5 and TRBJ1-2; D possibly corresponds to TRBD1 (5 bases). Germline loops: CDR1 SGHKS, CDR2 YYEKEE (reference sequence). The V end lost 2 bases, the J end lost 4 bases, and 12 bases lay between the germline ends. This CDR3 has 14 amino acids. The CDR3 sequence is CASSLEFGAYGYTF. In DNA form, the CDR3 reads TGTGCCAGCAGCTTAGAATTCGGGGCCTATGGCTACACCTTC.

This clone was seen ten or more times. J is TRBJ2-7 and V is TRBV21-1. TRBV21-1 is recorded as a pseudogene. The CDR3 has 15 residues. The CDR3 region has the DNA TGTGCCAGCAGCAACCACAGAGGGGACTCCTACGAGCAGTACTTC. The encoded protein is CASSNHRGDSYEQYF.

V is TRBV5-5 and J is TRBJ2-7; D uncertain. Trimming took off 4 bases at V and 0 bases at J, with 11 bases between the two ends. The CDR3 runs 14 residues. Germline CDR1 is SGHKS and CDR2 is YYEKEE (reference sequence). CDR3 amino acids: CASSPALGSYEQYF. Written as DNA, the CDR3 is TGTGCCAGCAGCCCGGCCCTGGGCTCCTACGAGCAGTACTTC.

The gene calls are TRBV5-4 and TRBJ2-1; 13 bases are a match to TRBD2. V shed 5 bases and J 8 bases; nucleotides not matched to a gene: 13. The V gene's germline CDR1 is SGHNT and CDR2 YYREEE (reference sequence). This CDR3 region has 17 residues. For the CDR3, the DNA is TGTGCCAGCAGTTCCACCCCTACTAGCGGGAGGGCCTATGAGCAGTTCTTC. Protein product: CASSSTPTSGRAYEQFF.

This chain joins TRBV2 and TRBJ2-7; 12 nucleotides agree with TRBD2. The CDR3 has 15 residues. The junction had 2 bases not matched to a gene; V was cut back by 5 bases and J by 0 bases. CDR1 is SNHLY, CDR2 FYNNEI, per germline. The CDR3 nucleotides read TGTGCCAGCAGTAGGGGACTAGCGGGCTCCTACGAGCAGTACTTC. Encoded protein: CASSRGLAGSYEQYF.

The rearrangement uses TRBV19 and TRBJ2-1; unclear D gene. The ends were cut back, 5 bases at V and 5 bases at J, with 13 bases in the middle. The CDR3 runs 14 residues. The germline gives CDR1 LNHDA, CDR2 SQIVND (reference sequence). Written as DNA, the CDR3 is TGTGCCAGTAGTGGGGAACTGGTGAACAATGAGCAGTTCTTC. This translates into CASSGELVNNEQFF.

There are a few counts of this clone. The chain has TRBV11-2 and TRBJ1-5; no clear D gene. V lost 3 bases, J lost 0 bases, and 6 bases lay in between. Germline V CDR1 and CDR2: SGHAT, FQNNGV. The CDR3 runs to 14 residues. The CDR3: CASSFTNSNQPQHF. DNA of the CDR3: TGTGCCAGCAGCTTTACAAATAGCAATCAGCCCCAGCATTTT.

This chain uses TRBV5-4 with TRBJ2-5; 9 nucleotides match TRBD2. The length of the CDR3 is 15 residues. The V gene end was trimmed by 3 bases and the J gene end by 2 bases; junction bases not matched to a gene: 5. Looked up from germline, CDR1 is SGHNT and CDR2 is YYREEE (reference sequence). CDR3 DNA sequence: TGTGCCAGCAGCTCAGCGGGAGGAAAACAAGAGACCCAGTACTTC. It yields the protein CASSSAGGKQETQYF. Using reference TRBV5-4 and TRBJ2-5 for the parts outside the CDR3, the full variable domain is ETGVTQSPTHLIKTRGQQVTLRCSSQSGHNTVSWYQQALGQGPQFIFQYYREEENGRGNFPPRFSGLQFPNYSSELNVNALELDDSALYLCASSSAGGKQETQYFGPGTRLLVL.

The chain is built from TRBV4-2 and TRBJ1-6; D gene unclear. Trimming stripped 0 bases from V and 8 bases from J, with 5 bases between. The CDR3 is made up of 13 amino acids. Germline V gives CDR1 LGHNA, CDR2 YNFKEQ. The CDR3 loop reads CASSQDSYSPLHF. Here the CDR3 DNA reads TGTGCCAGCAGCCAAGATTCGTATTCACCCCTCCACTTT.

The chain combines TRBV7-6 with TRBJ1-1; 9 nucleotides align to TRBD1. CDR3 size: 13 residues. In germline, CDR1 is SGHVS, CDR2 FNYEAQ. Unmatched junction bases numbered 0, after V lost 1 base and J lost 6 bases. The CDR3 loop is CASSLGTGAEAFF. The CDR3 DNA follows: TGTGCCAGCAGCTTAGGGACAGGGGCTGAAGCTTTCTTT.

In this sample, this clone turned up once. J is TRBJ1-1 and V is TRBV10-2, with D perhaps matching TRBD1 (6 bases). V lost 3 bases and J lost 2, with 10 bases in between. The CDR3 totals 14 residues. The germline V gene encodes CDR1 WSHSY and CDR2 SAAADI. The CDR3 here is CASSDRGGNTEAFF. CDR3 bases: TGCGCCAGCAGTGACAGGGGCGGAAACACTGAAGCTTTCTTT.

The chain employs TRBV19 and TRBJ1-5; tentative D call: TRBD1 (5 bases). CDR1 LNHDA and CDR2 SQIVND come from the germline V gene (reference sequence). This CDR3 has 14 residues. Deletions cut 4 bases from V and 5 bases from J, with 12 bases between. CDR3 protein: CASSTQGYYQPQHF. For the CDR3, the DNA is TGTGCCAGTAGTACCCAGGGTTATTATCAGCCCCAGCATTTT.